This TCR beta chain was identified during a study of Graves' ophthalmopathy and Graves' hyperthyroidism. Looking at the study overall: Stable hyperthyroidism meant no ophthalmopathy within 18 months of follow-up. Study outcomes and limitations: Most thyroid clonotypes with frequency above 0.001 were detected in blood too.

As the template, RNA transcripts were used to amplify TCR beta CDR3 regions. First-round RT-PCR with HTBI primers preceded a second-round multiplex PCR. TCRdb re-called the multiplex PCR reads through MiXCR, storing one row per CDR3 protein. Of about 1.2 million distinct CDR3 sequences in the sample, about 36% were seen once. Other autoimmune disease, uncontrolled infection, pregnancy and lactation led to exclusion. A diagnosis was made from clinical symptoms together with serum thyroxine, TRAb, thyroid ultrasound and orbital computed tomography. Of note for this clonotype: What it binds is unknown. The conserved closing phenylalanine or tryptophan is absent in this CDR3, likely reflecting a read error. The DNA is omitted, as the CDR3 cannot be located on it reliably, and the CDR3 follows TCRdb's listing.

This clonotype originated in an adult man with Graves' hyperthyroidism. The sequenced sample was peripheral blood or thyroid tissue (not recorded which).

CDR3 sequence reads: CASSLVTGY. The V and J genes are TRBV11-2 and TRBJ2-3. Per the germline V gene, CDR1 is SGHAT and CDR2 is FQNNGV. The CDR3 sequence runs 9 residues, both termini included.